This TCR beta chain was captured by sequencing in a study of PD-L1 blockade in urothelial cancer. Whole-study findings and limits: Lower pretreatment blood TCR clonality, under the median, predicted better survival, researchers reported.

This CDR3 region has 14 residues. The ends were cut back, 6 bases at V and 6 bases at J, with 18 bases in the middle. From germline, CDR1 is MNHNY and CDR2 SVGAGI (reference sequence). This table comes from immunoSEQ multiplex PCR, and its TCRdb copy is limited to in-frame clones, with some not included. In the table there are 95,000 to 130,000 clones, roughly 89% of which are singletons. To note about this clone: Antigen specificity is unknown.

The time point was: peripheral blood 6 weeks after treatment start. For each patient, 1 to 8 samples were obtained, pretreatment and on-treatment. Material: PBMCs, obtained around atezolizumab (anti-PD-L1) treatment. This clonotype originated in a man between 60 and 75 years old with urothelial cancer. This sequence joins TRBV6-6 and TRBJ2-7; D unclear. The CDR3: CASSSSSHDTEQYF. As DNA, the CDR3 is TGTGCCAGCAGCTCATCCAGCCACGACACCGAGCAGTACTTC.